Listed below are T cell receptor beta chains from one sample, sequenced in a study of T cells in localized non-small cell lung cancer. Profiled with immunoSEQ multiplex PCR; TCRdb holds only in-frame clones, not every one. The top ten clones hold approximately 1.2% of a sample with tens of thousands of clones, 70% to 85% of them seen once. The sample consisted of peripheral blood, taken before any cancer treatment. The receptor set was obtained from a female donor older than 55 with stage I lung adenocarcinoma. CDR3s include the opening cysteine and the closing phenylalanine or tryptophan. Fields, in order: CDR3 length, J gene, V gene, CDR3 protein.

16,TRBJ1-2,TRBV11-1,CASSSPSGTGGGGYTF
16,TRBJ2-1,TRBV11-3,CASSLASAGGRDEQFF
16,TRBJ1-5,TRBV6-6,CASSYRGQHSNQPQHF
12,TRBJ1-1,TRBV9,CASSGKYTEAFF
14,TRBJ2-7,TRBV9,CASSVGQAGYEQYF
13,TRBJ2-3,TRBV6-5,CASRFQSTDTQYF
15,TRBJ1-5,TRBV19,CASITQGGGNQPQHF
14,TRBJ1-4,TRBV5-6,CASSREGFDEKLFF
18,TRBJ1-5,TRBV6-1,CASSEGLLSWRSNQPQHF
15,TRBJ2-3,TRBV28,CASSLPGTITDTQYF
17,TRBJ2-3,TRBV11-2,CASSSGLAGRSTDTQYF
14,TRBJ2-3,TRBV6-5,CASSYGGSTDTQYF
14,TRBJ1-4,TRBV9,CASSPGTANEKLFF
16,TRBJ2-2,TRBV5-1,CASTLRGGEDTGELFF
15,TRBJ1-1,TRBV19,CASTGGEGFNTEAFF
18,TRBJ1-5,TRBV15,CATSRDKGAGAWTQPQHF
13,TRBJ1-1,TRBV2,CASRGTGHTEAFF
14,TRBJ1-2,TRBV7-9,CASSMDRYTYGYTF
15,TRBJ2-1,TRBV18,CASSPPGLAGNEQFF
12,TRBJ1-2,TRBV2,CASSGRAEGYTF
13,TRBJ1-2,TRBV6-6,CASRETGDYGYTF
15,TRBJ2-5,TRBV4-3,CASSQDPSGQETQYF
15,TRBJ2-2,TRBV5-1,CASNLGQINTGELFF
16,TRBJ1-2,TRBV7-2,CASSPQGNSGNYGYTF
16,TRBJ1-3,TRBV19,CASSTSDTHSGNTIYF
13,TRBJ2-3,TRBV11-2,CASSLARLNTQYF
14,TRBJ1-5,TRBV5-5,CASSKSGGNQPQHF
14,TRBJ1-2,TRBV5-6,CASSLGGSNYGYTF
13,TRBJ2-7,TRBV7-2,CASSLDSYYEQYF
11,TRBJ1-1,TRBV29-1,CSVELRGQAFF
16,TRBJ2-3,TRBV7-2,CASAEDRGYGADTQYF
17,TRBJ1-3,TRBV28,CASSLSRGPNSGNTIYF
14,TRBJ1-5,TRBV6-5,CASSHDRGNQPQHF
13,TRBJ1-2,TRBV5-1,CASSLGDNYGYTF
15,TRBJ2-1,TRBV15,CATSSKRGAYNEQFF
17,TRBJ2-1,TRBV18,CASSPASGGAIYNEQFF
13,TRBJ2-5,TRBV5-1,CASSLGPGETQYF
15,TRBJ1-4,TRBV19,CASSSQGAGREKLFF
12,TRBJ2-6,TRBV29-1,CSVATGANVLTF
16,TRBJ1-5,TRBV21-1,CASSKEERVDNQPQHF
14,TRBJ1-1,TRBV12-5,CASGPQPGQGEAFF
13,TRBJ2-7,TRBV7-9,CASSWGGTYEQYF
13,TRBJ2-7,TRBV19,CASRTTGGYEQYF
13,TRBJ2-3,TRBV7-9,CASSFYWADTQYF
14,TRBJ1-2,TRBV18,CASSPATGRHGYTF
14,TRBJ2-7,TRBV7-9,CASSLALTGGGQYF
15,TRBJ2-5,TRBV5-1,CASSLSLAGGETQYF
13,TRBJ1-2,TRBV6-1,CASRTDPNYGYTF
13,TRBJ1-2,TRBV28,CASSLKTPYGYTF
10,TRBJ1-2,TRBV10-3,CASLGDGYTF
14,TRBJ1-2,TRBV5-8,CASSNRDRDYGYTF
14,TRBJ2-3,TRBV5-1,CASTVLGRTDTQYF
14,TRBJ2-4,TRBV10-1,CASSDGGSKNIQYF